This is a list of T cell receptor beta chains from one sample in a study of human T cells and chemical hapten exposure. TCRdb used MiXCR to reprocess the RACE reads, holding one entry per CDR3 protein. The sample yields 370,000 or so distinct CDR3 sequences, roughly 4.8% seen once. Sequenced here: whole blood, sampled in connection with sensitization to the hapten diphenylcyclopropenone (DPC). The receptors here all came from a woman aged 50 to 65 with alopecia areata. Some clones in this sample may be carry-over from other donors' samples. CDR3s include the opening cysteine and the closing phenylalanine or tryptophan. Each record gives: clone size, J gene, V gene, D gene, CDR3 DNA, CDR3 protein. The D gene is left open where the match is weak. Rows give clone size only sometimes, using once, few, many, or a class for an expanded clone.

>many|TRBJ2-3|TRBV29-1|NA
TGCAGCGTTGAAAGTGGGACAGATACGCAGTATTTT
CSVESGTDTQYF
>many|TRBJ1-5|TRBV6-2/TRBV6-3|NA
TGTGCCAGCAGCGGCCCTAGATCTTCTAATCAGCCCCAGCATTTT
CASSGPRSSNQPQHF
>few|TRBJ1-1|TRBV6-5|NA
TGTGCCAGCAGGTCCCGAACTTCGAACACTGAAGCTTTCTTT
CASRSRTSNTEAFF
>many|TRBJ2-7|TRBV11-2|TRBD2
TGTGCCAGCAGCTTAGAAGGGACTAGCGGCTACGAGCAGTACTTC
CASSLEGTSGYEQYF
>many|TRBJ2-7|TRBV20-1|TRBD2
TGCAGTGCTAGGGAAACCGGGACTAGCGGGAGAAAGGGCGAGCAGTACTTC
CSARETGTSGRKGEQYF
>NA|TRBJ2-2|TRBV27|NA
TGTGCCAGCAGTTTCCAAGCGGGCCCCGGGGAGCTGTTTTTT
CASSFQAGPGELFF
>many|TRBJ2-5|TRBV6-2/TRBV6-3|NA
TGTGCCAGCAGTTACTCGACCGGCAACGGGGAGACCCAGTACTTC
CASSYSTGNGETQYF
>few|TRBJ2-1|TRBV7-2|NA
TGTGCCAGCAACTATTTCACCGGAAATGAGCAGTTCTTC
CASNYFTGNEQFF
>many|TRBJ1-5|TRBV29-1|NA
TGCAGCGTTGAAGAAGGACAAGGGCAGCCCCAGCATTTT
CSVEEGQGQPQHF
>many|TRBJ1-5|TRBV7-9|NA
TGTGCCAGCAGCCCCCGGGGGAAACAGCCCCAGCATTTT
CASSPRGKQPQHF
>few|TRBJ1-1|TRBV6-2/TRBV6-3|NA
TGTGTCAGCACGAGGGTTGTAAACACTGAAGCTTTCTTT
CVSTRVVNTEAFF
>many|TRBJ2-3|TRBV4-2|TRBD2
TGTGCCAGCAGCCTCGGACTAGCGGGGTCGATCACAGATACGCAGTATTTT
CASSLGLAGSITDTQYF
>NA|TRBJ2-3|TRBV6-6|NA
TGTGCCAGCAGTCCTGTACGGGGAGGAGGGACAGATACGCAGTATTTT
CASSPVRGGGTDTQYF
>once|TRBJ1-2|TRBV10-3|NA
TGTGCCAACATGGGGGGCCTAGGCATTTATGGCTACACCTTC
CANMGGLGIYGYTF
>many|TRBJ1-5|TRBV9|NA
TGTGCCAGCAGCGTAGACGGCAGAAATCAGCCCCAGCATTTT
CASSVDGRNQPQHF
>NA|TRBJ1-2|TRBV11-2|NA
TGTGCCGTCACGGGCGGACACTATGGCTACACCTTC
CAVTGGHYGYTF
>few|TRBJ1-5|TRBV24-1|TRBD1
TGTGCCACTTCGGACAGGGGTAGCAATCAGCCCCAGCATTTT
CATSDRGSNQPQHF
>few|TRBJ1-6|TRBV12-3/TRBV12-4|NA
TGTGCCAGCAGTTCCGGTGGCGAAGGGCGTTCACCCCTCCACTTT
CASSSGGEGRSPLHF
>NA|TRBJ1-2|TRBV5-5|TRBD1
TGTGCCAGCAGCCCTCCCTTGGACAGGAGTTGGTATGGCTACACCTTC
CASSPPLDRSWYGYTF
>NA|TRBJ2-2|TRBV3-1|NA
TGTGCCAGCAGCCAAGATTACCGTCTCGAGGAGCTGTTTTTT
CASSQDYRLEELFF
>few|TRBJ1-3|TRBV5-4|NA
TGTGCCAGCAGCCTCGACCCGGCGGGGACAGGAAACACCATATATTTT
CASSLDPAGTGNTIYF
>few|TRBJ2-2|TRBV3-1|NA
TGTGCCAGCAGCCAAGTGACCACGACGAACACCGGGGAGCTGTTTTTT
CASSQVTTTNTGELFF
>few|TRBJ1-2|TRBV12-3/TRBV12-4|TRBD1
TGTGCCAGCACCGGATTGGGACAGGGGAACTATGGCTACACCTTC
CASTGLGQGNYGYTF
>few|TRBJ2-3|TRBV6-2/TRBV6-3|NA
TGTGCCACCGCCCCAAGCACAGATACGCAGTATTTT
CATAPSTDTQYF
>few|TRBJ1-1|TRBV4-1|TRBD1
TGCGCCAGCAGCCAACTACAGGGGGGGAGAACTGAAGCTTTCTTT
CASSQLQGGRTEAFF
>NA|TRBJ2-7|TRBV5-1|NA
TGCGCCAGCAGCGCCGACAGCAATGGTGACGAGCAGTACTTC
CASSADSNGDEQYF
>NA|TRBJ1-2|TRBV29-1|TRBD1
TGCAGCGTTGTAGGGGGACAGGGCCCCTATGGCTACACCTTC
CSVVGGQGPYGYTF
>few|TRBJ2-3|TRBV7-9|NA
TGTGCCAGCAGCTTAATTTTAAGAGGGACAGATACGCAGTATTTT
CASSLILRGTDTQYF
>NA|TRBJ2-5|TRBV29-1|TRBD2
TGCAGCGTCGGACTAGCGGGCCCCTCCGAGACCCAGTACTTC
CSVGLAGPSETQYF
>few|TRBJ2-7|TRBV29-1|NA
TGCAGCGTTGAAGAGGGGGCGGGGATGGGAGAGCAGTACTTC
CSVEEGAGMGEQYF
>NA|TRBJ2-2|TRBV2|NA
TGTGCCAGCAACAGACAGTCCACCGGGGAGCTGTTTTTT
CASNRQSTGELFF